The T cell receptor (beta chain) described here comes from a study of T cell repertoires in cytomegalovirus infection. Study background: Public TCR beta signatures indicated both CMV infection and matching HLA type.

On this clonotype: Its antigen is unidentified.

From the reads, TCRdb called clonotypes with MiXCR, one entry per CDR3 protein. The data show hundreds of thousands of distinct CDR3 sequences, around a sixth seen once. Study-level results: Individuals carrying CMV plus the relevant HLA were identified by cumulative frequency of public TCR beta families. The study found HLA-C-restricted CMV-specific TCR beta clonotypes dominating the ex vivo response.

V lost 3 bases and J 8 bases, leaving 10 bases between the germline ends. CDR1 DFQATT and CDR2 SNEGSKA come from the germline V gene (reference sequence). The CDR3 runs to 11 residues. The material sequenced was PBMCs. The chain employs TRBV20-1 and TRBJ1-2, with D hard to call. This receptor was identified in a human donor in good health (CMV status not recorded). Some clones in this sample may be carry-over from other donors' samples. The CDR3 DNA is TGCAGTGCTAGGGGTATGGGGGGCTACACCTTC. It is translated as CSARGMGGYTF.